This T cell receptor beta chain was found in a study of blood T cell repertoires in COVID-19. Study summary: The samples span acute and convalescent COVID-19 from the United States, Italy and Spain. The analysed material was cDNA or gDNA that came from T cells, B-cell-depleted T cells, or PBMCs.

Original analysis: How many nucleated cells were present was estimated from reference gene primer amplification. Data came from immunoSEQ multiplex PCR; TCRdb stores just in-frame clones and leaves some out. V, J and clone size were drawn from that table, and D and trimming were deduced from the DNA. The top ten hold more than 10% of the sample, which has approximately 120,000 clones, 80% to 90% seen once. The TCR originated in a human donor in a cohort sampled during active COVID-19. Source material: peripheral blood.

This CDR3 is CASSPRGGSNYGYTF. The CDR3 nucleotides read TGCGCCAGCAGCCCACGAGGGGGCTCTAACTATGGCTACACCTTC. This chain connects TRBV4-1 to TRBJ1-2; 7 nucleotides line up with TRBD1. V lost 4 bases to trimming and J lost 0 bases; unmatched junction nucleotides: 5. The CDR3 consists of 15 residues. Germline CDR1 is MGHRA and CDR2 is YSYEKL.